This TCR beta chain was obtained from a study of response to subunit inactivated influenza vaccine. Study-wide results and limits: With each seasonal influenza vaccination, the authors suggested, few new T cells are recruited.

TCRdb fed the RT-PCR reads into MiXCR, producing one record per CDR3 protein. This sample has around 540,000 distinct CDR3 sequences, with about 12% found just once. Concerning this clonotype: Its target is not known.

CDR1 and CDR2 from the germline V gene are SGHTA and FQGNSA. The length of the CDR3 is 15 residues. J lost 5 bases, V lost 6 bases, and 6 bases had no gene match. This rearrangement joins TRBV7-2 to TRBJ2-7; 14 bases match TRBD2. The sequence came from a man aged 50 or older who received an inactivated influenza vaccine. The sequenced sample was PBMCs from blood, obtained on the day of vaccination. CDR3 nucleotide sequence: TGTGCCAGCAGGACGGGACTAGCGGGAGTCCACGAGCAGTACTTC. It yields the protein CASRTGLAGVHEQYF. Full variable domain (outside the CDR3, taken from reference TRBV7-2 and TRBJ2-7): GAGVSQSPSNKVTEKGKDVELRCDPISGHTALYWYRQSLGQGLEFLIYFQGNSAPDKSGLPSDRFSAERTGGSVSTLTIQRTQQEDSAVYLCASRTGLAGVHEQYFGPGTRLTVT.